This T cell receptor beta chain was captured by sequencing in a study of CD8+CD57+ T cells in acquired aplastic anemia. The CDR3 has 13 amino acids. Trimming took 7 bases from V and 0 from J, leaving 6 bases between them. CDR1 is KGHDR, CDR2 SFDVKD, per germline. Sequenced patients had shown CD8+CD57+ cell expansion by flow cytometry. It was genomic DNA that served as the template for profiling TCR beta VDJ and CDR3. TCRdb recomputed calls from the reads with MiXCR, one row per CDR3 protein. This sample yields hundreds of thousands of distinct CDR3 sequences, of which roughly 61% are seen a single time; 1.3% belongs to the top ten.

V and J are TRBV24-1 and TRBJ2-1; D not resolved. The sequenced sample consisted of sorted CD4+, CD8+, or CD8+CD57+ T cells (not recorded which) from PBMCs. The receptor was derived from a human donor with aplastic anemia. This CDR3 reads CATRGSSYNEQFF. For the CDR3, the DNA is TGTGCCACCAGAGGTAGCTCCTACAATGAGCAGTTCTTC.